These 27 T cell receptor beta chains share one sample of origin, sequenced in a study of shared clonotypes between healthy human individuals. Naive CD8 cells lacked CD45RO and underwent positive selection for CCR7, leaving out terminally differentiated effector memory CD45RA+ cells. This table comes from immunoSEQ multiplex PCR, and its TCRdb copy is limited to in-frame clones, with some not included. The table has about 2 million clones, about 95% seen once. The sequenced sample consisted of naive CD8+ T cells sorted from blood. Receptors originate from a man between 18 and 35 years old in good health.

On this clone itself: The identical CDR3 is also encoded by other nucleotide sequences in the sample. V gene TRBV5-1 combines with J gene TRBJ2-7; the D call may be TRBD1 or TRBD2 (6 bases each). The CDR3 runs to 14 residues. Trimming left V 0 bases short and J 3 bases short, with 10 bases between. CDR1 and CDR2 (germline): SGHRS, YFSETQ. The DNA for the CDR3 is TGCGCCAGCAGCTTGGTCGGGGGCGGCTACGAGCAGTACTTC. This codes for CASSLVGGGYEQYF. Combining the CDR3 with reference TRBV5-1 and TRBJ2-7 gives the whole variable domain KAGVTQTPRYLIKTRGQQVTLSCSPISGHRSVSWYQQTPGQGLQFLFEYFSETQRNKGNFPGRFSGRQFSNSRSEMNVSTLELGDSALYLCASSLVGGGYEQYFGPGTRLTVT.

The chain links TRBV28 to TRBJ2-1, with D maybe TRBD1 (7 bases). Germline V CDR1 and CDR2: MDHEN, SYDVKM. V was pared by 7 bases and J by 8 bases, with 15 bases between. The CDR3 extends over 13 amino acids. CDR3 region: CASTLQGGDEQFF. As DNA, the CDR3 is TGTGCCAGCACCCTTCAGGGGGGAGATGAGCAGTTCTTC. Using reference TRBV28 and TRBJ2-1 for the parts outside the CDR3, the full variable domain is DVKVTQSSRYLVKRTGEKVFLECVQDMDHENMFWYRQDPGLGLRLIYFSYDVKMKEKGDIPEGYSVSREKKERFSLILESASTNQTSMYLCASTLQGGDEQFFGPGTRLTVL.

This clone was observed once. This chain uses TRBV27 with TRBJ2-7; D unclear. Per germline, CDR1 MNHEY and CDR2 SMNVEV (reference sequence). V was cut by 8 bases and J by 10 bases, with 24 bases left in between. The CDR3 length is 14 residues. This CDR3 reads CASAPGTPTLRQYF. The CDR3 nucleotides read TGTGCCAGCGCCCCCGGCACTCCCACTTTAAGACAGTACTTC.

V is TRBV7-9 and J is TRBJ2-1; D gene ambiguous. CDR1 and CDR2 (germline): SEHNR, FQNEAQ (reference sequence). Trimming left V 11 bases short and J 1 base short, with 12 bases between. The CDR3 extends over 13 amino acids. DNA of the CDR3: TGTGCCGGCGACATCGTTTCCTACAATGAGCAGTTCTTC. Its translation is CAGDIVSYNEQFF. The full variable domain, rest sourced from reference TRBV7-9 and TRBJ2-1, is DTGVSQNPRHKITKRGQNVTFRCDPISEHNRLYWYRQTLGQGPEFLTYFQNEAQLEKSRLLSDRFSAERPKGSFSTLEIQRTEQGDSAMYLCAGDIVSYNEQFFGPGTRLTVL.

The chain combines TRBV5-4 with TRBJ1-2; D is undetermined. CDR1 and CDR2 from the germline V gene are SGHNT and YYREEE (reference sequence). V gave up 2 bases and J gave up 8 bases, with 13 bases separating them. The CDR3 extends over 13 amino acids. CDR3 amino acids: CASSLFEGEGYTF. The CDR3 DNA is TGTGCCAGCAGCTTATTTGAGGGCGAGGGCTACACCTTC.

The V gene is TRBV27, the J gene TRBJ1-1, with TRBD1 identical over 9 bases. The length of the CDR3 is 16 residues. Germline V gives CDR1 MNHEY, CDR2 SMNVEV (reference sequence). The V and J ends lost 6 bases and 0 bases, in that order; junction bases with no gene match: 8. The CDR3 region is CASRPTGGAMNTEAFF. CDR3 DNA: TGTGCCAGCAGACCGACAGGGGGGGCAATGAACACTGAAGCTTTCTTT.

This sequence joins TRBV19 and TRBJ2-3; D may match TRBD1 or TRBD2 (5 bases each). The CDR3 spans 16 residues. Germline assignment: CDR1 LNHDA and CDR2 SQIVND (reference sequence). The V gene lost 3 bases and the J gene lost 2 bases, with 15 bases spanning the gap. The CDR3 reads CASSIRASGTTDTQYF. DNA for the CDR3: TGTGCCAGTAGTATCCGGGCATCAGGGACCACAGATACGCAGTATTTT.

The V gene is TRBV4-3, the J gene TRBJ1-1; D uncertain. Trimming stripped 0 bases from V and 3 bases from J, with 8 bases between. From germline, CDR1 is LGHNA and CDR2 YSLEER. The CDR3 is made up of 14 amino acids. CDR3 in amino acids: CASSQDTIYTEAFF. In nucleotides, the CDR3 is TGCGCCAGCAGCCAAGATACAATCTACACTGAAGCTTTCTTT.

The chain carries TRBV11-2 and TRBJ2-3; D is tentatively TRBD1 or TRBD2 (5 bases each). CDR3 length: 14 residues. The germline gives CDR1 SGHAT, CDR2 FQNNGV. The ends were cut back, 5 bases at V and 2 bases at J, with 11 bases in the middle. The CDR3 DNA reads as TGTGCCAGCAGCCCGGGACCGATCACAGATACGCAGTATTTT. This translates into CASSPGPITDTQYF.

The CDR3: CASSLNPHGGYTF. The CDR3 coding sequence is TGTGCCAGCAGCTTAAACCCCCATGGGGGCTACACCTTC. This chain uses TRBV7-9 with TRBJ1-2; D not certain. Germline V gives CDR1 SEHNR, CDR2 FQNEAQ (reference sequence). The CDR3 sequence is 13 residues long. The V end lost 2 bases, the J end lost 8 bases, and 12 bases lay between the germline ends.

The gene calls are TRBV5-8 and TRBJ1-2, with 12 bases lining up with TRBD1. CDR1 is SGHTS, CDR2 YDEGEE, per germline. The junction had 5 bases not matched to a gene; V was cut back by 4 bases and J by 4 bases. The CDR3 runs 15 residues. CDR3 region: CASSGGTGGGYGYTF. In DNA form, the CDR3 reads TGTGCCAGCAGCGGGGGGACAGGGGGCGGCTATGGCTACACCTTC.

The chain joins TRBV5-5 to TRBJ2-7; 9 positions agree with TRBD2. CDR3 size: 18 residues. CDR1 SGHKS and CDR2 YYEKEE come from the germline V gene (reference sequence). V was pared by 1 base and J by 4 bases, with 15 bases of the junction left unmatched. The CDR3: CASSLLASGATISYEQYF. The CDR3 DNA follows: TGTGCCAGCAGCTTGTTGGCTAGCGGGGCCACCATTTCGTACGAGCAGTACTTC.

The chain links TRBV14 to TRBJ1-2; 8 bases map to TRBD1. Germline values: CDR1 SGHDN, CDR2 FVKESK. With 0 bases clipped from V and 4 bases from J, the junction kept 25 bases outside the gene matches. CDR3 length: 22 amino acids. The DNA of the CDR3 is TGTGCCAGCAGCCAAGATTATTTGCCCCCCAGGCCAGGGGGCCCCTTTGGCTATGGCTACACCTTC. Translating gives CASSQDYLPPRPGGPFGYGYTF.

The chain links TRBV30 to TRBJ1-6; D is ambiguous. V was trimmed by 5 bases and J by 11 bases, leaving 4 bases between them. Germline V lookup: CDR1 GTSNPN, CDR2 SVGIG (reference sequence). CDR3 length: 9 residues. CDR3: CAWGTPLHF. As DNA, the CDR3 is TGTGCCTGGGGGACACCCCTCCACTTT.

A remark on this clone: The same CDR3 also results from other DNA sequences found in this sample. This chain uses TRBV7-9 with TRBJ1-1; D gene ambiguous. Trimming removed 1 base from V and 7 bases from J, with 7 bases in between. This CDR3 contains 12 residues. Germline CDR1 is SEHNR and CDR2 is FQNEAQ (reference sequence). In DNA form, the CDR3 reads TGTGCCAGCAGCTTAGGGGGAATTGAAGCTTTCTTT. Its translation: CASSLGGIEAFF.

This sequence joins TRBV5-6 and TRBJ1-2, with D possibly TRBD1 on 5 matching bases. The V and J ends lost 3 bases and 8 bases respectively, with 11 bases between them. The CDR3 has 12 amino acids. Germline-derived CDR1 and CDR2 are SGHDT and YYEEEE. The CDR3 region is CASSYGGFGYTF. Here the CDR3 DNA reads TGTGCCAGCAGCTATGGGGGATTCGGCTACACCTTC. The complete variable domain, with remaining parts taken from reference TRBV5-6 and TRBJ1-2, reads DAGVTQSPTHLIKTRGQQVTLRCSPKSGHDTVSWYQQALGQGPQFIFQYYEEEERQRGNFPDRFSGHQFPNYSSELNVNALLLGDSALYLCASSYGGFGYTFGSGTRLTVV.

CDR3 sequence reads: CSTFSGKVNDYGYTF. For the CDR3, the DNA is TGCAGCACTTTCTCAGGGAAAGTCAATGACTATGGCTACACCTTC. This sequence joins TRBV29-1 and TRBJ1-2; D might be TRBD1 (5 bases). Germline CDR1 is SQVTM and CDR2 is ANQGSEA. Trimming shortened V by 8 bases and J by 3 bases, and 22 bases separated the two germline ends. This CDR3 has 15 amino acids.

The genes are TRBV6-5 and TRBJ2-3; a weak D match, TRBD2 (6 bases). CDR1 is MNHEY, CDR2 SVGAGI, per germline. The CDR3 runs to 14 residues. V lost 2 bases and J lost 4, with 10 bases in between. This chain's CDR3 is CASSYGGWADTQYF. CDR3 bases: TGTGCCAGCAGTTACGGGGGGTGGGCAGATACGCAGTATTTT.

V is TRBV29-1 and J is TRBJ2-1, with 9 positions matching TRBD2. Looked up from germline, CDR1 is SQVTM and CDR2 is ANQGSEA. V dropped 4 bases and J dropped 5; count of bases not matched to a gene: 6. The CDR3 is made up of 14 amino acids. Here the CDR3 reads CSVVERGVNNEQFF. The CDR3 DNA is TGCAGCGTTGTCGAGCGGGGGGTTAACAATGAGCAGTTCTTC.

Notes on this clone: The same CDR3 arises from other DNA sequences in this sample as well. The CDR3 bases are TGTGCCAGTAGTATAGGGGGGGCCTACGAGCAGTACTTC. It encodes CASSIGGAYEQYF. This sequence joins TRBV19 and TRBJ2-7; D is perhaps TRBD2 (6 bases). The CDR3 runs to 13 residues. V gave up 1 base and J gave up 2 bases, with 6 bases separating them. Germline V CDR1 and CDR2: LNHDA, SQIVND (reference sequence).

The CDR3 reads CASSLDHTTDTQYF. The CDR3 DNA is TGTGCCAGCAGCTTAGATCATACCACAGATACGCAGTATTTT. The V gene is TRBV7-2, the J gene TRBJ2-3; D is undetermined. Deletions cut 1 base from V and 2 bases from J, with 7 bases between. CDR3 length: 14 residues. Germline V gives CDR1 SGHTA, CDR2 FQGNSA. The full variable domain, its missing parts supplied by reference TRBV7-2 and TRBJ2-3, is GAGVSQSPSNKVTEKGKDVELRCDPISGHTALYWYRQSLGQGLEFLIYFQGNSAPDKSGLPSDRFSAERTGGSVSTLTIQRTQQEDSAVYLCASSLDHTTDTQYFGPGTRLTVL.

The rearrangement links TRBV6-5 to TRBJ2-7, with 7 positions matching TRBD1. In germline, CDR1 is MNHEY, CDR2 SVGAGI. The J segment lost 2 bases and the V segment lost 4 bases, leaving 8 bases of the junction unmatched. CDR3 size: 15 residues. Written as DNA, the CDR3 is TGTGCCAGCAGTTTCTTCGGACAGGCCACCTACGAGCAGTACTTC. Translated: CASSFFGQATYEQYF.

The CDR3 DNA sequence: TGTGCCAGCAACGCGGGGGGGCATGATGAGCAGTTCTTC. Translated: CASNAGGHDEQFF. V usage is TRBV11-2 and J usage is TRBJ2-1; 9 bases align to TRBD2. The CDR3 has 13 residues. CDR1 is SGHAT, CDR2 FQNNGV, per germline. V dropped 7 bases and J dropped 8; count of bases not matched to a gene: 6.

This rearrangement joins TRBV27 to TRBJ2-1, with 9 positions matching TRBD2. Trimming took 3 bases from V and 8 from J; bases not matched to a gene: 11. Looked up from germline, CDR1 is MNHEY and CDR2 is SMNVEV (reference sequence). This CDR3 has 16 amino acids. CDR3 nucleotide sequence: TGTGCCAGCAGTTTCTTCGCGGGAGGGCCTTTGTATGAGCAGTTCTTC. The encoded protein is CASSFFAGGPLYEQFF.

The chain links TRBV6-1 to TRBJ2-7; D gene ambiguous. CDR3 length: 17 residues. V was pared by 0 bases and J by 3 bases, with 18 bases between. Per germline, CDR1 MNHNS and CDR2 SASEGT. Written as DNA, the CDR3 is TGTGCCAGCAGTGAAGCGCTTTCCGCAGGAGAATACTACGAGCAGTACTTC. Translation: CASSEALSAGEYYEQYF.

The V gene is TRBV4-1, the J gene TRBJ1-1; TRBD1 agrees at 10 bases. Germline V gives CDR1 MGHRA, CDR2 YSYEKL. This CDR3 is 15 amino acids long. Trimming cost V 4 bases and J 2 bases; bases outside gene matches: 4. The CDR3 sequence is CASSPQTGGNTEAFF. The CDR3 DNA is TGCGCCAGCAGCCCACAGACAGGGGGCAACACTGAAGCTTTCTTT.

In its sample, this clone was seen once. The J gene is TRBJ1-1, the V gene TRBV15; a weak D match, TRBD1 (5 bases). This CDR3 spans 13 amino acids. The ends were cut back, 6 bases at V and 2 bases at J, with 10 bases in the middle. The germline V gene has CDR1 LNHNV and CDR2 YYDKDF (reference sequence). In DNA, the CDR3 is TGTGCCACCAGTCTGACAGTAAACACTGAAGCTTTCTTT. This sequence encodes CATSLTVNTEAFF.